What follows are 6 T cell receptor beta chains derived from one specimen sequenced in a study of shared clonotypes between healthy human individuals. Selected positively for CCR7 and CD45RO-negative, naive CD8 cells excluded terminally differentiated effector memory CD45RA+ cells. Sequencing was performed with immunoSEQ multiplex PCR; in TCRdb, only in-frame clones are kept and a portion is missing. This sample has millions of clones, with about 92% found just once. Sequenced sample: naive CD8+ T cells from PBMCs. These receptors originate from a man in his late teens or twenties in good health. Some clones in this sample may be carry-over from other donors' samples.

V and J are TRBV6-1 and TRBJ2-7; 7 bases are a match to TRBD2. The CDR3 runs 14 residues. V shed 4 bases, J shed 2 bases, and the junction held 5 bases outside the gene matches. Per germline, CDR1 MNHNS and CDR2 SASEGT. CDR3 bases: TGTGCCAGCAGTGTTTACGCGGGAGCCTACGAGCAGTACTTC. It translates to CASSVYAGAYEQYF.

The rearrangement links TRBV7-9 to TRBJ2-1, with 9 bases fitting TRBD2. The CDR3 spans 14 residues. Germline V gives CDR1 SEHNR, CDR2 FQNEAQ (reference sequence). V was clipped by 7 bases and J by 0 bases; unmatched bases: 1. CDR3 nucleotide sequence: TGTGCCAGCAAACTAGCGGGCTCCTACAATGAGCAGTTCTTC. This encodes CASKLAGSYNEQFF. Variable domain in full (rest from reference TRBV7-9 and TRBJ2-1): DTGVSQNPRHKITKRGQNVTFRCDPISEHNRLYWYRQTLGQGPEFLTYFQNEAQLEKSRLLSDRFSAERPKGSFSTLEIQRTEQGDSAMYLCASKLAGSYNEQFFGPGTRLTVL.

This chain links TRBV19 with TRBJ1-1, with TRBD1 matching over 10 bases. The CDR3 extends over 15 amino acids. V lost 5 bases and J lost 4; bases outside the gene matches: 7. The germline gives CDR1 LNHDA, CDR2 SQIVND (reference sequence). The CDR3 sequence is CASSPGTGAVTEAFF. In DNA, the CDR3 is TGTGCCAGTAGTCCCGGGACAGGGGCGGTCACTGAAGCTTTCTTT.

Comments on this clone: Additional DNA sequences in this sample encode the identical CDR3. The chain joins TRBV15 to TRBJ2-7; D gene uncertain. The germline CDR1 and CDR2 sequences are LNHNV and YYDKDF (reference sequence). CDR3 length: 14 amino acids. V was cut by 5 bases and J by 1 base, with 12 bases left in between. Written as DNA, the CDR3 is TGTGCCACCAGCTTCGGGTCCGGATCCTACGAGCAGTACTTC. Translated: CATSFGSGSYEQYF. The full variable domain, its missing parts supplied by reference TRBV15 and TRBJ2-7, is DAMVIQNPRYQVTQFGKPVTLSCSQTLNHNVMYWYQQKSSQAPKLLFHYYDKDFNNEADTPDNFQSRRPNTSFCFLDIRSPGLGDTAMYLCATSFGSGSYEQYFGPGTRLTVT.

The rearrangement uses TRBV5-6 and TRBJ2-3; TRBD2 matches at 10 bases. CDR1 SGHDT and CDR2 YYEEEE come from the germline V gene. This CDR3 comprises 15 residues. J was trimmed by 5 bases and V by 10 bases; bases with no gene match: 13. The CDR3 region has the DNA TGTGCCGCCGCCACTAGCGGGAAAGGTGAAGATACGCAGTATTTT. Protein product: CAAATSGKGEDTQYF.

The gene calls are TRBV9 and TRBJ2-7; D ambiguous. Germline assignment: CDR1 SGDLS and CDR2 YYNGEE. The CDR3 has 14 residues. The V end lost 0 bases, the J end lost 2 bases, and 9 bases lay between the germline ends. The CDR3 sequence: CASSVDVGTYEQYF. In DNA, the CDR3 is TGTGCCAGCAGCGTAGACGTGGGGACCTACGAGCAGTACTTC.